The present T cell receptor beta chain was sequenced within a study of T and B cells in COVID-19 patients. Study-wide points: At recovery TRB diversity and richness exceeded healthy donors, after highly clonal active COVID-19 repertoires.

TRB rearrangements were amplified by multiplex PCR with BIOMED2 TRB-A/B primers. TCRdb analysed the multiplex PCR reads with MiXCR anew, one entry per CDR3 protein. The sample contains roughly 4,800 distinct CDR3 sequences, 20% to 25% of which appear only once. Details on this clonotype: Its antigen remains unknown.

J was trimmed by 0 bases and V by 4 bases; bases with no gene match: 1. The CDR3 extends over 14 amino acids. Blood genomic DNA input for TRB amplification was 250-500 ng. This clonotype originated in a human donor with active COVID-19. This chain joins TRBV12-3 or TRBV12-4 and TRBJ1-1, with 8 bases fitting TRBD1. Sequenced sample: blood. CDR3 amino acids: CASSSTGVNTEAFF. CDR3 nucleotides: TGTGCCAGCAGTTCGACAGGGGTGAACACTGAAGCTTTCTTT.